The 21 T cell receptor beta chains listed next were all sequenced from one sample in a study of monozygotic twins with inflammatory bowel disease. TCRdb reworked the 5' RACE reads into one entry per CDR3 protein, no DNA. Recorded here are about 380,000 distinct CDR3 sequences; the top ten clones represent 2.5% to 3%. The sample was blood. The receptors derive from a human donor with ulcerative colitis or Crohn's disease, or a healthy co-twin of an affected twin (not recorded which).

CDR3 region: CASSPYDRGAGELFF. The chain is built from TRBV12-3 or TRBV12-4 and TRBJ2-2; the TRBD1 assignment by TCRdb is unverifiable without DNA. The CDR3 contains 15 residues.

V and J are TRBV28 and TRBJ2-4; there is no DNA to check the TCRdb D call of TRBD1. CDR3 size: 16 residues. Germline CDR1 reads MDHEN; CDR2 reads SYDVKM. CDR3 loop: CASSPGGDQAKNIQYF. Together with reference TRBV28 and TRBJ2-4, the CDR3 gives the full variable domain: DVKVTQSSRYLVKRTGEKVFLECVQDMDHENMFWYRQDPGLGLRLIYFSYDVKMKEKGDIPEGYSVSREKKERFSLILESASTNQTSMYLCASSPGGDQAKNIQYFGAGTRLSVL.

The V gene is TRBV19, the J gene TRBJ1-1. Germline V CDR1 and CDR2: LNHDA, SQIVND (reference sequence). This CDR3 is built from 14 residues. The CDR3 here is CASSPVGEGGEAFF.

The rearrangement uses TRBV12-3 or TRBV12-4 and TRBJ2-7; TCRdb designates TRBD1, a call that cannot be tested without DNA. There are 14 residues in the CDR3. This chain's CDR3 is CASRPTTAYYEQYF.

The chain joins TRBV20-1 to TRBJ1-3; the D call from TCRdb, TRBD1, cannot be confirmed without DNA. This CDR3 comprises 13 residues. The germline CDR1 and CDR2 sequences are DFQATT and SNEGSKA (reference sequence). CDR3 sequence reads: CSAGTGAGNTIYF.

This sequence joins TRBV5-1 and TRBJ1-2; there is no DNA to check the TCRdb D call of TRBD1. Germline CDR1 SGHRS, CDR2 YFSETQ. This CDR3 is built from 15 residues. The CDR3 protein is CASSWGDRGNYGYTF. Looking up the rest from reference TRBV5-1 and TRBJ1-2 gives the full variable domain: KAGVTQTPRYLIKTRGQQVTLSCSPISGHRSVSWYQQTPGQGLQFLFEYFSETQRNKGNFPGRFSGRQFSNSRSEMNVSTLELGDSALYLCASSWGDRGNYGYTFGSGTRLTVV.

CDR3 protein: CASSLRQGALEETQYF. V is TRBV5-1 and J is TRBJ2-5; TCRdb designates TRBD1, a call that cannot be tested without DNA. Germline CDR1 reads SGHRS; CDR2 reads YFSETQ. The CDR3 is made up of 16 amino acids.

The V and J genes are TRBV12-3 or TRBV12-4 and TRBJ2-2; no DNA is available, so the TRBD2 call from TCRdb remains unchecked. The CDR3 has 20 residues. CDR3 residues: CASSSHSRAPRRGYTGELFF.

CDR3 amino acids: CASSTTSLLQETQYF. V gene TRBV27 combines with J gene TRBJ2-5; the TCRdb call, TRBD2, lacks DNA for checking. In germline, CDR1 is MNHEY, CDR2 SMNVEV (reference sequence). The CDR3 spans 15 residues.

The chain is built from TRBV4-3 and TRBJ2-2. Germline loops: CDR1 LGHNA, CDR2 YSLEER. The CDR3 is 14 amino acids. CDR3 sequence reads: CASSQDSGPGELFF.

CDR3 sequence reads: CASSLGRGALYEQYF. This chain uses TRBV12-3 or TRBV12-4 with TRBJ2-7; there is no DNA to check the TCRdb D call of TRBD2. This CDR3 is built from 15 residues.

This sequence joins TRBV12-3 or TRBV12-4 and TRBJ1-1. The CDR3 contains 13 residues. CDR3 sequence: CASSFLINTEAFF.

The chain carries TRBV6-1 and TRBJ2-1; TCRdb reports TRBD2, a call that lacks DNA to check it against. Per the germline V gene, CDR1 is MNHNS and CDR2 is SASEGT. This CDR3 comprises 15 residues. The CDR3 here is CASSTGTSGYNEQFF.

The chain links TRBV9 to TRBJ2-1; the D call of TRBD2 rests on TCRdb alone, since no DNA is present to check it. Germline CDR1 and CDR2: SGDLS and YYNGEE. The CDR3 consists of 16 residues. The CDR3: CASSPGLAGASSKQFF.

CDR3 protein: CASSHPQSYEQYF. The chain is built from TRBV19 and TRBJ2-7; no DNA is available, so the TRBD2 call from TCRdb remains unchecked. The CDR3 is 13 residues long. Germline CDR1 LNHDA, CDR2 SQIVND (reference sequence).

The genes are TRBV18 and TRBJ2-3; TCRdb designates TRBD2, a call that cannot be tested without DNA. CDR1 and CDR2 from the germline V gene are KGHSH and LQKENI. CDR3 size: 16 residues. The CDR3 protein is CASSPLGLAVGDTQYF.

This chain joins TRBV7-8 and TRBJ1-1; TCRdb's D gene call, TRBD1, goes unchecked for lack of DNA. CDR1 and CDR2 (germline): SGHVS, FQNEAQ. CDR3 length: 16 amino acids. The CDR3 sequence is CASSLQWGGVNTEAFF.

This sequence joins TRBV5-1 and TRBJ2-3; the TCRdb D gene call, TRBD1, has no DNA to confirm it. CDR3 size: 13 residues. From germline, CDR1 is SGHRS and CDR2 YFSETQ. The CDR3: CASSTGGTDTQYF.

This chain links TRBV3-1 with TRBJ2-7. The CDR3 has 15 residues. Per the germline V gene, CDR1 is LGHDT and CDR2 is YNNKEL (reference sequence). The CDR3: CASSQDSTDLYEQYF.

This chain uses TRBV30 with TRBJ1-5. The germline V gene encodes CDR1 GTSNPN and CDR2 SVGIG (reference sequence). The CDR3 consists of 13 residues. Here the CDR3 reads CAWSSAGRQPQHF.

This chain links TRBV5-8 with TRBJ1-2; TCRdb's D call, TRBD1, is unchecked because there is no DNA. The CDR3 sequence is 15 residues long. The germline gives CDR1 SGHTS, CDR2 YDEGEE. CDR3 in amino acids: CASSRRGQTNYGYTF.